These T cell receptor beta chains were read from a single sample in a study of identical twins. TCRdb reprocessed the 5' RACE reads via MiXCR and lists one record per CDR3 protein. Of 1.5 million to 2 million distinct CDR3 sequences in the sample, under 35% were seen once. Sequencing was carried out using cord blood. These receptors came from a newborn girl in good health. CDR3s include the opening cysteine and the closing phenylalanine or tryptophan. A D gene is named only where the DNA matches it firmly. Clone size is given for some rows only: seen once, a few or many times, or a class if the clone is expanded.

J gene,D gene,clone size,V gene,CDR3 protein,CDR3 DNA
TRBJ2-7,TRBD1,-,TRBV11-2,CASSLVPGQGAREQYF,TGTGCCAGCAGCTTAGTCCCGGGACAGGGGGCGCGTGAGCAGTACTTC
TRBJ2-5,-,many,TRBV5-1,CASSFEGRETQYF,TGCGCCAGCAGCTTTGAGGGTCGGGAGACCCAGTACTTC
TRBJ1-2,-,-,TRBV2,CASSEALRGSSYGYTF,TGTGCCAGCAGTGAAGCGCTTCGTGGCAGCTCCTATGGTTACACCTTC
TRBJ2-1,-,-,TRBV7-2,CASSLGHGGQSEQFF,TGTGCCAGCAGCTTAGGGCATGGAGGTCAGAGCGAGCAGTTCTTC
TRBJ1-6,TRBD1,few,TRBV2,CASNDRGNSPLHF,TGTGCCAGCAACGACAGGGGGAATTCACCCCTCCACTTT
TRBJ2-4,-,many,TRBV10-3,CAISESREGQGGKNIQYF,TGTGCCATCAGTGAGTCCCGGGAGGGACAGGGAGGCAAAAACATTCAGTACTTC
TRBJ2-3,-,-,TRBV12-3/TRBV12-4,CASSLTATPDTQYF,TGTGCCAGCAGTTTAACCGCTACCCCAGATACGCAGTATTTT
TRBJ1-1,-,few,TRBV6-6,CASSYGTVSEAFF,TGTGCCAGCAGTTACGGGACGGTCTCTGAAGCTTTCTTT
TRBJ2-7,-,-,TRBV20-1,CSARGGLSPYEQYF,TGCAGTGCTAGGGGGGGTTTAAGTCCCTACGAGCAGTACTTC
TRBJ2-2,TRBD1,-,TRBV5-5,CASSLKQGVNTGELFF,TGTGCCAGCAGCCTTAAACAGGGGGTGAACACCGGGGAGCTGTTTTTT
TRBJ2-2,TRBD1,-,TRBV11-2,CASSFHRGAGTGELFF,TGTGCCAGCAGCTTCCACAGGGGGGCTGGCACCGGGGAGCTGTTTTTT
TRBJ1-1,-,-,TRBV7-8,CASSFSGHMNTEAFF,TGTGCCAGCAGCTTTTCGGGACACATGAACACTGAAGCTTTCTTT
TRBJ2-1,TRBD2,few,TRBV12-3/TRBV12-4,CASSPQTSGRGEQFF,TGTGCCAGCAGTCCTCAGACTAGCGGGAGGGGCGAGCAGTTCTTC
TRBJ2-7,TRBD2,-,TRBV3-1,CASSPRTSGGLNEQYF,TGTGCCAGCAGCCCCCGGACTAGCGGGGGCCTCAATGAGCAGTACTTC
TRBJ2-3,-,few,TRBV6-5,CASSYGSLGTDTQYF,TGTGCCAGCAGTTACGGGTCGCTAGGCACAGATACGCAGTATTTT
TRBJ2-1,TRBD1,-,TRBV11-2,CASSHGQGRSEQFF,TGTGCCAGCAGCCACGGACAGGGAAGGAGTGAGCAGTTCTTC
TRBJ2-5,-,few,TRBV28,CASGVQETQYF,TGTGCCAGCGGCGTACAAGAGACCCAGTACTTC
TRBJ2-1,-,-,TRBV14,CASSQEGLGENNEQFF,TGTGCCAGCAGCCAAGAAGGTCTGGGAGAAAACAATGAGCAGTTCTTC
TRBJ2-7,-,few,TRBV18,CASSPRVGVTYEQYF,TGTGCCAGCTCACCACGTGTGGGAGTGACCTACGAGCAGTACTTC
TRBJ2-1,-,few,TRBV7-9,CASSLEISTALYNEQFF,TGTGCCAGCAGCTTAGAGATCTCGACCGCGTTATACAATGAGCAGTTCTTC
TRBJ2-7,TRBD2,few,TRBV18,CASSPPLAGSSYEQYF,TGTGCCAGCTCACCACCGTTAGCGGGATCCTCCTACGAGCAGTACTTC
TRBJ2-3,TRBD2,few,TRBV5-6,CASSRLLAAVWGTDTQYF,TGTGCCAGCAGCCGCCTGCTAGCGGCCGTATGGGGCACAGATACGCAGTATTTT
TRBJ2-7,-,-,TRBV20-1,CGSSRGQPNEQYF,TGCGGATCGTCACGGGGCCAGCCGAACGAGCAGTACTTC
TRBJ2-5,TRBD1,few,TRBV5-1,CASSKTVRTGQETQYF,TGCGCCAGCAGCAAGACCGTTAGGACAGGGCAAGAGACCCAGTACTTC
TRBJ2-7,-,few,TRBV3-1,CASSQRDKGSYEQYF,TGTGCCAGCAGCCAAAGGGACAAGGGGTCCTACGAGCAGTACTTC
TRBJ2-3,TRBD2,-,TRBV7-6,CASSPRVPRLAVSTDTQYF,TGTGCCAGCAGCCCCCGGGTCCCAAGACTAGCGGTCTCCACAGATACGCAGTATTTT
TRBJ1-4,-,-,TRBV5-1,CASRWTSTNEKLFF,TGCGCCAGCAGATGGACCTCAACTAATGAAAAACTGTTTTTT
TRBJ2-7,-,-,TRBV29-1,CSVENRGGSYEQYF,TGCAGCGTTGAGAACAGGGGGGGGTCGTACGAGCAGTACTTC
TRBJ2-2,-,-,TRBV6-5,CASSLTGTGATGELFF,TGTGCCAGCAGTTTAACTGGGACGGGAGCCACCGGGGAGCTGTTTTTT
TRBJ2-3,TRBD2,few,TRBV18,CASSPGRGVSTDTQYF,TGTGCCAGCTCACCAGGGAGGGGAGTCAGCACAGATACGCAGTATTTT
TRBJ2-1,-,-,TRBV10-3,CAISGPGGPYNEQFF,TGTGCCATCAGTGGACCCGGGGGCCCCTACAATGAGCAGTTCTTC
TRBJ2-6,-,many,TRBV28,CASSFGNGANVLTF,TGTGCCAGCAGTTTCGGAAATGGGGCCAACGTCCTGACTTTC
TRBJ2-5,TRBD2,-,TRBV12-3/TRBV12-4,CASSYLAGEETQYF,TGTGCCAGCAGTTATCTAGCGGGAGAAGAGACCCAGTACTTC
TRBJ2-7,-,-,TRBV28,CASSTKGRVGFRSYEQYF,TGTGCCAGCTCCACCAAGGGCAGGGTTGGATTTCGGTCCTACGAGCAGTACTTC
TRBJ2-2,TRBD2,few,TRBV10-3,CAIRRREAANTGELFF,TGTGCCATCAGAAGGCGGGAGGCGGCGAACACCGGGGAGCTGTTTTTT
TRBJ1-5,-,few,TRBV20-1,CSARAGESNQPQHF,TGCAGTGCTAGAGCGGGGGAAAGCAATCAGCCCCAGCATTTT
TRBJ2-7,TRBD1,many,TRBV29-1,CSVEDGTGIYEQYF,TGCAGCGTTGAAGATGGGACAGGGATTTACGAGCAGTACTTC
TRBJ2-2,-,few,TRBV20-1,CSARGSPTGELFF,TGCAGTGCTAGAGGGAGTCCCACCGGGGAGCTGTTTTTT
TRBJ1-5,-,few,TRBV12-3/TRBV12-4,CASTLTKNQPQHF,TGTGCCAGCACCCTGACAAAAAATCAGCCCCAGCATTTT
TRBJ2-3,TRBD2,few,TRBV27,CASSFGGRETDTQYF,TGTGCCAGCAGTTTCGGCGGGAGGGAAACAGATACGCAGTATTTT